These 31 T cell receptor beta chains were sequenced from one sample in a study of blood T cell repertoires in COVID-19. The repertoire was sequenced with immunoSEQ multiplex PCR; TCRdb's copy has only in-frame clones and lacks some. The sample comprises roughly 200,000 clones, about nine tenths of which are singletons, and roughly 1.2% rests with the top ten. The sample was PBMCs or T cells enriched from blood (not recorded which). The receptor source for this set is a man aged 30-40 years who had recovered from COVID-19.

The chain couples TRBV19 to TRBJ1-2; 8 nucleotides line up with TRBD1. The germline gives CDR1 LNHDA, CDR2 SQIVND (reference sequence). This CDR3 has 12 amino acids. The trim removed 8 bases at V and 6 bases at J, leaving 5 bases unmatched. CDR3 nucleotides: TGTGCCAGTTGGGACAGGCACCATGGCTACACCTTC. Its translation is CASWDRHHGYTF.

CDR3 region: CASSIDTLTGSYEQYF. Here the CDR3 DNA reads TGTGCCAGTAGTATAGATACCCTGACAGGGTCCTACGAGCAGTACTTC. V and J are TRBV19 and TRBJ2-7, with 7 bases matching TRBD1. V lost 0 bases to trimming and J lost 1 base; unmatched junction nucleotides: 6. The CDR3 contains 16 residues. Looked up from germline, CDR1 is LNHDA and CDR2 is SQIVND (reference sequence).

The rearrangement joins TRBV6-5 to TRBJ2-5; tentatively, D is TRBD2 (5 bases). Trimming pared 4 bases from V and 1 base from J, leaving 10 bases between. The CDR3 sequence is 14 residues long. CDR1 MNHEY and CDR2 SVGAGI come from the germline V gene. The CDR3 bases are TGTGCCAGCAGTTGGGGAGCGGCCCAAGAGACCCAGTACTTC. It is translated as CASSWGAAQETQYF.

V gene TRBV24-1 combines with J gene TRBJ2-6, with 9 bases identical to TRBD1. The trim removed 6 bases at V and 4 bases at J, leaving 9 bases unmatched. This CDR3 region has 17 residues. Germline CDR1 and CDR2: KGHDR and SFDVKD. The CDR3 here is CATSSGTGPTGANVLTF. The CDR3 coding sequence is TGTGCCACCAGTTCCGGGACAGGGCCAACCGGGGCCAACGTCCTGACTTTC.

The chain employs TRBV6-5 and TRBJ1-2, with 7 bases that match TRBD1. Germline-derived CDR1 and CDR2 are MNHEY and SVGAGI. CDR3 length equals 14 residues. Unmatched junction bases numbered 10, after V lost 9 bases and J lost 3 bases. The CDR3 DNA sequence: TGTGCCAGTTCCACCCTCACAGGGGACTATGGCTACACCTTC. Residues: CASSTLTGDYGYTF.

This rearrangement joins TRBV27 to TRBJ2-1; D is ambiguous. The CDR3 has 16 residues. V was clipped by 4 bases and J by 0 bases, with 13 bases between them. Germline V gene sequence: CDR1 MNHEY, CDR2 SMNVEV (reference sequence). The CDR3 coding sequence is TGTGCCAGCAGTTCCCCAGTAAACCCCTCCTACAATGAGCAGTTCTTC. It yields the protein CASSSPVNPSYNEQFF.

The chain employs TRBV27 and TRBJ2-7; the D gene is possibly TRBD2 (5 bases). In germline, CDR1 is MNHEY, CDR2 SMNVEV (reference sequence). Trimming took 2 bases from V and 5 from J, leaving 16 bases between them. The CDR3 runs to 15 residues. The CDR3 loop reads CASSLSSDSVHEQYF. For the CDR3, the DNA is TGTGCCAGCAGTTTAAGCTCGGACTCCGTCCACGAGCAGTACTTC.

This CDR3 reads CASSLGSGILTDTQYF. As DNA, the CDR3 is TGTGCCAGCAGCTTGGGTAGCGGGATCCTCACAGATACGCAGTATTTT. This rearrangement joins TRBV5-4 to TRBJ2-3; 8 bases match TRBD2. The CDR3 sequence is 16 residues long. Unmatched junction bases numbered 5, after V lost 0 bases and J lost 2 bases. Per germline, CDR1 SGHNT and CDR2 YYREEE (reference sequence).

This clone was found a few times. The genes are TRBV9 and TRBJ2-3, with D tentatively TRBD2 (6 bases). V was clipped by 4 bases and J by 2 bases, with 11 bases between them. The CDR3 covers 14 residues. Looked up from germline, CDR1 is SGDLS and CDR2 is YYNGEE. The CDR3 region is CASSSGRNTDTQYF. The CDR3 nucleotides are TGTGCCAGCAGCTCCGGGAGAAACACAGATACGCAGTATTTT.

The chain has TRBV11-2 and TRBJ2-7; 12 bases map to TRBD2. CDR1 and CDR2 from the germline V gene are SGHAT and FQNNGV. Unmatched junction bases numbered 1, after V lost 1 base and J lost 6 bases. This CDR3 has 14 residues. The CDR3 DNA sequence: TGTGCCAGCAGCTTAGGACTAGCGGGAGCCGAGCAGTACTTC. Translated, it gives CASSLGLAGAEQYF.

The rearrangement links TRBV30 to TRBJ2-3; 9 positions match TRBD1. Trimming cost V 2 bases and J 6 bases; bases outside gene matches: 9. Germline CDR1 is GTSNPN and CDR2 is SVGIG (reference sequence). The CDR3 consists of 15 residues. CDR3 coding DNA: TGTGCCTGGAGTCTAGGGACAGGGAGATTGGATACGCAGTATTTT. It codes for CAWSLGTGRLDTQYF.

The chain joins TRBV5-1 to TRBJ1-1, with a weak D call TRBD1 (6 bases). The CDR3 has 15 residues. V dropped 0 bases and J dropped 4 bases, with 13 bases sitting between them. Germline V gene lookup returns CDR1 SGHRS and CDR2 YFSETQ. CDR3 loop: CASSLATGLGTEAFF. CDR3 in DNA: TGCGCCAGCAGCTTGGCGACAGGCCTGGGCACTGAAGCTTTCTTT. The entire variable domain, with the rest obtained from reference TRBV5-1 and TRBJ1-1, is as follows: KAGVTQTPRYLIKTRGQQVTLSCSPISGHRSVSWYQQTPGQGLQFLFEYFSETQRNKGNFPGRFSGRQFSNSRSEMNVSTLELGDSALYLCASSLATGLGTEAFFGQGTRLTVV.

This clone was counted once. The junction departs from germline at one end; a sequencing error may be responsible. The chain links TRBV11-2 to TRBJ2-7; TRBD2 matches at 12 bases. Looked up from germline, CDR1 is SGHAT and CDR2 is FQNNGV. The CDR3 covers 17 residues. CDR3 sequence reads: CASSLSSGRASTYEQYF. The CDR3 bases are TGTGCCAGTAGCTTATCTAGCGGGAGGGCCTCAACCTACGAGCAGTACTTC.

A single count supports this clone. This chain joins TRBV5-6 and TRBJ2-5, with D perhaps TRBD2 (6 bases). Trimming cost V 2 bases and J 5 bases, with 19 bases left between them. The CDR3 has 16 amino acids. Germline CDR1 reads SGHDT; CDR2 reads YYEEEE. The CDR3 nucleotides read TGTGCCAGCAGCTTTACCGCCGGGCCGGCGGGGGAGACCCAGTACTTC. Translation gives CASSFTAGPAGETQYF.

The V and J genes are TRBV5-1 and TRBJ1-2; unclear D gene. The CDR3 extends over 13 amino acids. Germline CDR1 SGHRS, CDR2 YFSETQ. V lost 6 bases and J 4 bases, leaving 13 bases between the germline ends. The CDR3 DNA sequence: TGCGCCAGCACCCGAGGCCAGTCCTATGGCTACACCTTC. This gives the protein CASTRGQSYGYTF. Based on the CDR3 plus reference TRBV5-1 and TRBJ1-2, the full variable domain is KAGVTQTPRYLIKTRGQQVTLSCSPISGHRSVSWYQQTPGQGLQFLFEYFSETQRNKGNFPGRFSGRQFSNSRSEMNVSTLELGDSALYLCASTRGQSYGYTFGSGTRLTVV.

This chain uses TRBV5-4 with TRBJ2-1; 8 bases map to TRBD1. V was pared by 4 bases and J by 5 bases, with 5 bases of the junction left unmatched. The CDR3 extends over 14 amino acids. Germline V lookup: CDR1 SGHNT, CDR2 YYREEE (reference sequence). Here the CDR3 DNA reads TGTGCCAGCAGCCGGACAGGGATCGACAATGAGCAGTTCTTC. Its protein is CASSRTGIDNEQFF.

The rearrangement uses TRBV7-9 and TRBJ2-2; D gene uncertain. The CDR3 totals 13 residues. V lost 1 base and J 4 bases, leaving 4 bases between the germline ends. Germline V gene data show CDR1 as SEHNR and CDR2 as FQNEAQ (reference sequence). CDR3 sequence reads: CASSLGSTGELFF. CDR3 DNA sequence: TGTGCCAGCAGCTTAGGGAGCACCGGGGAGCTGTTTTTT.

The chain uses TRBV28 and TRBJ2-2; D not resolved. V was clipped by 6 bases and J by 1 base, with 3 bases between them. The germline V gene encodes CDR1 MDHEN and CDR2 SYDVKM. The length of the CDR3 is 12 residues. The CDR3 reads CASSKNTGELFF. The CDR3 region has the DNA TGTGCCAGCAGCAAGAACACCGGGGAGCTGTTTTTT.

This sequence joins TRBV7-8 and TRBJ1-2; D may be TRBD1 (6 bases). The ends were cut back, 4 bases at V and 4 bases at J, with 25 bases in the middle. Germline V CDR1 and CDR2: SGHVS, FQNEAQ. This CDR3 spans 18 amino acids. As DNA, the CDR3 is TGTGCCAGCAGCTCACTTAACAGGGAAATACCGTCGGTCTATGGCTACACCTTC. It yields the protein CASSSLNREIPSVYGYTF.

The chain combines TRBV11-3 with TRBJ2-2; TRBD1 matches at 8 bases. This CDR3 spans 17 amino acids. The trim removed 3 bases at V and 3 bases at J, leaving 9 bases unmatched. CDR1 is SGHNT, CDR2 YENEEA, per germline. CDR3 loop: CASSFPRQGSDTGELFF. DNA of the CDR3: TGTGCCAGCAGCTTCCCCCGACAGGGGTCGGACACCGGGGAGCTGTTTTTT.

This clone has a single count. The chain joins TRBV5-5 to TRBJ2-2; tentatively, D is TRBD2 (6 bases). Germline lookup yields CDR1 SGHKS and CDR2 YYEKEE (reference sequence). V was clipped by 4 bases and J by 2 bases, with 12 bases between them. The CDR3 is 15 residues long. The CDR3 is CASSIAGTNTGELFF. As DNA, the CDR3 is TGTGCCAGCAGCATAGCCGGGACTAACACCGGGGAGCTGTTTTTT.

V gene TRBV12-5 combines with J gene TRBJ2-1; 11 positions match TRBD2. The CDR3 is 16 amino acids. J lost 6 bases, V lost 8 bases, and 12 bases had no gene match. CDR1 is LGHNT, CDR2 FRNRAP, per germline. The CDR3 spells CASLPDSGGAPNEQFF. CDR3 sequence (DNA): TGTGCTAGTCTCCCCGATAGCGGGGGGGCCCCCAATGAGCAGTTCTTC.

The rearrangement uses TRBV6-5 and TRBJ2-3; D unresolved. Germline loops: CDR1 MNHEY, CDR2 SVGAGI. The CDR3 length is 13 residues. V was trimmed by 10 bases and J by 0 bases, leaving 11 bases between them. CDR3 in DNA: TGTGCCACCAAGACAACTAGCACAGATACGCAGTATTTT. Translating it yields CATKTTSTDTQYF.

To note about this clone: The same CDR3 also results from other DNA sequences found in this sample. The V call is TRBV12-3 or TRBV12-4, the J call TRBJ1-1; 8 nucleotides agree with TRBD1. The CDR3 is 13 residues long. The V segment lost 5 bases and the J segment 4 bases; nucleotides outside the gene matches: 3. CDR3 bases: TGTGCCAGCAGTCTAGGACAGGGCACTGAAGCTTTCTTT. Its protein is CASSLGQGTEAFF.

The chain has TRBV3-1 (or the pseudogene TRBV3-2) and TRBJ2-3, with 9 bases lining up with TRBD1. The V gene end was trimmed by 0 bases and the J gene end by 5 bases; junction bases not matched to a gene: 12. CDR1 is LGHDT and CDR2 is YNNKEL in the germline V gene (reference sequence). The CDR3 runs to 18 residues. CDR3: CASSQESTTGGRVDTQYF. DNA for the CDR3: TGTGCCAGCAGCCAAGAGAGTACGACAGGGGGGCGCGTAGATACGCAGTATTTT.

This clone was observed a single time. The V call is TRBV6-5, the J call TRBJ1-3; D is undetermined. Germline CDR1 reads MNHEY; CDR2 reads SVGAGI. The length of the CDR3 is 13 residues. Trimming took 6 bases from V and 0 from J, leaving 6 bases between them. The CDR3 coding sequence is TGTGCCAGCAGACAGAGCTCTGGAAACACCATATATTTT. Amino acids: CASRQSSGNTIYF.

The J gene is TRBJ2-1, the V gene TRBV4-1; D is undetermined. Per germline, CDR1 MGHRA and CDR2 YSYEKL. CDR3 size: 13 residues. V was cut by 0 bases and J by 9 bases, with 9 bases left in between. In nucleotides, the CDR3 is TGCGCCAGCAGCCAAGATCGAGGTGGTGAGCAGTTCTTC. Its translation: CASSQDRGGEQFF.

The gene calls are TRBV6-5 and TRBJ2-4, with 8 bases that match TRBD1. From germline, CDR1 is MNHEY and CDR2 SVGAGI. V gave up 6 bases and J gave up 4 bases; unmatched junction bases: 5. CDR3 size: 14 residues. CDR3 loop: CASRDRVEKNIQYF. As DNA, the CDR3 is TGTGCCAGCAGGGACAGGGTGGAGAAAAACATTCAGTACTTC.

The V and J genes are TRBV15 and TRBJ2-5, with 9 positions matching TRBD1. Germline V gene data show CDR1 as LNHNV and CDR2 as YYDKDF (reference sequence). J gave up 4 bases and V 3 bases, and 6 bases lay outside the gene matches. CDR3 size: 15 residues. CDR3: CATSRKQGAGETQYF. For the CDR3, the DNA is TGTGCCACCAGCAGGAAACAGGGGGCAGGAGAGACCCAGTACTTC. The whole variable domain, remainder taken from reference TRBV15 and TRBJ2-5, is DAMVIQNPRYQVTQFGKPVTLSCSQTLNHNVMYWYQQKSSQAPKLLFHYYDKDFNNEADTPDNFQSRRPNTSFCFLDIRSPGLGDTAMYLCATSRKQGAGETQYFGPGTRLLVL.

The J gene is TRBJ2-2, the V gene TRBV18, with a possible D match to TRBD2 (6 bases). This CDR3 comprises 15 residues. Germline V gives CDR1 KGHSH, CDR2 LQKENI. Deletions cut 3 bases from V and 4 bases from J, with 12 bases between. The chain's CDR3 is CASSPPLAVTGELFF. CDR3 DNA sequence: TGTGCCAGCTCACCCCCACTAGCAGTCACCGGGGAGCTGTTTTTT.

This clone was recorded at least ten times. The J gene is TRBJ2-1, the V gene TRBV6-4; 7 bases map to TRBD1. The CDR3 runs to 13 residues. J was trimmed by 5 bases and V by 6 bases; bases with no gene match: 4. Looked up from germline, CDR1 is MRHNA and CDR2 is SNTAGT. The CDR3 DNA sequence: TGTGCCAGCAGCAGACAGGGTAACAATGAGCAGTTCTTC. Amino acid sequence: CASSRQGNNEQFF.